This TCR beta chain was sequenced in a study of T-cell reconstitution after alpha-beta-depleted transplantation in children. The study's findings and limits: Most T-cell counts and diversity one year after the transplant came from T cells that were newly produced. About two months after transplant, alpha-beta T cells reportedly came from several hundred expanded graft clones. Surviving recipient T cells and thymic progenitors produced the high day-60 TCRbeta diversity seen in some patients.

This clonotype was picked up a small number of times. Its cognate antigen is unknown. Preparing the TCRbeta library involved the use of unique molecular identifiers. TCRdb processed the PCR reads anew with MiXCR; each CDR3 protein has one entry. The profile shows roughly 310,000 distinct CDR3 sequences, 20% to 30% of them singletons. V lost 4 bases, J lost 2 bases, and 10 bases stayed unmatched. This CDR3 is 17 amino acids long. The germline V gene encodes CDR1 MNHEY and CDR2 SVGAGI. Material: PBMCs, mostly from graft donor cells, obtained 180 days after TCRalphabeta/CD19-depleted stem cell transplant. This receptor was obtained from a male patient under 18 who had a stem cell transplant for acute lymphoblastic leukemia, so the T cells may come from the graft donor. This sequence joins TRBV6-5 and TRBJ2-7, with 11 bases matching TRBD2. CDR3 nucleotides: TGTGCCAGCAGTTTAGTAACCGGGACTAGCGGTCCCTACGAGCAGTACTTC. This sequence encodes CASSLVTGTSGPYEQYF.